The rows below give T cell receptor beta chains drawn from one sample of a study of early T cells in non-severe SARS-CoV-2 infection. TCRdb passed the 5' RACE reads through MiXCR, listing each CDR3 protein once. The profile shows about 60,000 distinct CDR3 sequences, 10% of them singletons. The sample taken for sequencing was whole blood. These receptors were taken from an adult who was a healthcare worker with PCR-confirmed SARS-CoV-2 infection or an uninfected control (not recorded which). CDR3s leave out the opening cysteine and the closing phenylalanine or tryptophan. Each record gives: J gene, clone size, V gene, CDR3 protein. The size field is filled for only some rows; it gives once, few, many or a size class.

>TRBJ2-3|few|TRBV7-3
ASNSGLHTDTQY
>TRBJ2-3|many|TRBV6-2/TRBV6-3
ASSYRGGSGTDTQY
>TRBJ2-3|many|TRBV11-3
ASSTTGGTDTQY
>TRBJ2-7|few|TRBV11-2
ASSFTTDYEQY
>TRBJ1-4|many|TRBV5-1
ASSLAGEKLF
>TRBJ2-7|few|TRBV4-2
ASSQVGQGAWEQY
>TRBJ2-3|many|TRBV20-1
SASKTGLDRDTQY
>TRBJ2-3|many|TRBV27
ASRVVTSVRDTQY
>TRBJ2-7|few|TRBV4-2
ASSPTPGQGPPLSGYEQY
>TRBJ1-2|few|TRBV19
ASSTRDTEYGYT
>TRBJ2-5|few|TRBV29-1
SGSFQRKETQY
>TRBJ2-2|many|TRBV7-3
ASSRWTGGITGELF
>TRBJ2-3|-|TRBV29-1
SVSLAGVTDTQY
>TRBJ2-1|many|TRBV5-1
ASSPGTGGYNEQF
>TRBJ2-5|medium-sized|TRBV6-5
ASSYSDGETQY
>TRBJ2-3|many|TRBV5-1
ASAGTGLWTDTQY
>TRBJ2-2|few|TRBV11-1
ASSRSRTSWSGELF
>TRBJ1-1|-|TRBV24-1
VTSDRRIWPEAF
>TRBJ1-4|many|TRBV19
ASSINAAANEKLF
>TRBJ1-5|few|TRBV29-1
SVQGQPIGPQH
>TRBJ1-1|-|TRBV6-2/TRBV6-3
ASSSYRGSVNTEAF
>TRBJ2-2|many|TRBV7-9
ASSLAGGYTGELF
>TRBJ2-7|few|TRBV2
ASSVSSSTSGSYEQY
>TRBJ1-3|many|TRBV7-2
ASSLAEGALSGNTIY
>TRBJ1-2|many|TRBV29-1
SVDGEASGNYGYT
>TRBJ2-3|many|TRBV6-2/TRBV6-3
ASSYLDTQY
>TRBJ2-7|many|TRBV2
ASRAELAQSYEQY
>TRBJ2-6|few|TRBV27
ASSLVPGANVLT
>TRBJ2-1|few|TRBV18
ASSPTGGDEQF
>TRBJ2-1|-|TRBV19
ASTGTTYNEQF
>TRBJ2-2|-|TRBV5-1
ASSLNSGSTGELF
>TRBJ1-4|-|TRBV7-2
ASRTGGRTNEKLF
>TRBJ1-4|few|TRBV7-2
ASSKTGGNEKLF
>TRBJ2-1|many|TRBV11-2
ASSELQGPNNEQF
>TRBJ2-7|-|TRBV29-1
SVEAPRGRGAYEQY
>TRBJ2-1|few|TRBV12-3/TRBV12-4
ASSLIGSSYNEQF
>TRBJ2-1|few|TRBV5-5
ASNNQRNTYNEQF
>TRBJ2-5|medium-sized|TRBV5-1
ASSYWTGVGETQY
>TRBJ1-1|few|TRBV7-8
ASSWAGGTEAF
>TRBJ1-1|many|TRBV3-1
ASSQGRQGQGIGTEAF
>TRBJ1-1|many|TRBV7-8
ASSLGDRGNTEAF
>TRBJ2-5|few|TRBV6-2/TRBV6-3
ASSPWREQKTQY
>TRBJ2-1|few|TRBV2
ASSVGQGDYNEQF
>TRBJ2-3|few|TRBV6-5
ASSYGTTSTDTQY
>TRBJ2-7|-|TRBV11-2
ASSFVGGSSHEQY
>TRBJ2-6|many|TRBV6-2/TRBV6-3
ASRTGTLNLANVLT
>TRBJ2-1|-|TRBV12-3/TRBV12-4
ASSSNRGRGGWLNEQF
>TRBJ1-1|-|TRBV20-1
SARDLRTGNEAF
>TRBJ2-3|many|TRBV7-2
ASSLEAGDPDTQY
>TRBJ2-1|many|TRBV4-2
ASSQVSSVDSYNEQF
>TRBJ2-3|-|TRBV7-9
ASSLLRGADTQY
>TRBJ1-2|-|TRBV25-1
ASRGTGSYGYT